The 32 T cell receptor beta chains presented below share a single source sample, sequenced in a study of regulatory T cells in long-lasting Graves disease. Documented time point: newly diagnosed GD, antithyroid drugs for less than 3 months. From PBMCs, RNA was extracted and then used to make the TCR library. Library construction for TCR beta used iRepertoire HTBI primers and Arm-PCR of CDR3 regions. TCRdb called the multiplex PCR reads again in MiXCR, with one record for every CDR3 protein. The table shows hundreds of thousands of distinct CDR3 sequences, with 18% occurring only once. Sequenced material: peripheral blood mononuclear cells (PBMCs), taken at new diagnosis, from a patient treated with antithyroid drugs. Receptor source: a female donor with Graves disease.

This chain joins TRBV11-2 and TRBJ2-7; 9 bases are shared with TRBD2. The CDR3 has 20 amino acids. Unmatched junction bases numbered 18, after V lost 3 bases and J lost 0 bases. CDR1 SGHAT and CDR2 FQNNGV come from the germline V gene. CDR3 bases: TGTGCCAGCAGCTTCCCTTACCCGGGACTAGCTGATATCAGCTCCTACGAGCAGTACTTC. It codes for CASSFPYPGLADISSYEQYF.

In this sample, this clonotype turned up many times. V is TRBV27 and J is TRBJ1-3; no firm D call. Trimming removed 8 bases from V and 0 bases from J, with 14 bases in between. The CDR3 has 15 amino acids. Germline V gene lookup returns CDR1 MNHEY and CDR2 SMNVEV (reference sequence). In DNA, the CDR3 is TGTGCCAGCCGTCCCGGTCAGAGCTCTGGAAACACCATATATTTT. It codes for CASRPGQSSGNTIYF.

There are many counts of this clonotype. The J gene is TRBJ2-5, the V gene TRBV6-5, with D unresolved. This CDR3 region has 13 residues. V was clipped by 2 bases and J by 2 bases, with 6 bases between them. Germline CDR1 reads MNHEY; CDR2 reads SVGAGI. The chain's CDR3 is CASSYGLQETQYF. For the CDR3, the DNA is TGTGCCAGCAGTTACGGGCTTCAAGAGACCCAGTACTTC.

At least ten counts were recorded for this clonotype. The chain has TRBV24-1 and TRBJ2-5; 8 bases are a match to TRBD2. The V segment lost 4 bases and the J segment 5 bases; nucleotides outside the gene matches: 8. The length of the CDR3 is 15 residues. Germline V gene sequence: CDR1 KGHDR, CDR2 SFDVKD. CDR3 nucleotides: TGTGCCACCAGTGAGCCTAGCGGGTCAACGGAGACCCAGTACTTC. Its translation: CATSEPSGSTETQYF.

This rearrangement joins TRBV12-3 or TRBV12-4 to TRBJ2-1, with 10 bases aligning to TRBD2. Unmatched junction bases numbered 15, after V lost 3 bases and J lost 10 bases. The CDR3 contains 17 residues. In DNA form, the CDR3 reads TGTGCCAGCAGTTTGGCAGGTGGAGCGGGAGGGCCCTACGAGCAGTTCTTC. As protein: CASSLAGGAGGPYEQFF.

This clonotype was recorded many times. The chain employs TRBV19 and TRBJ2-7, with TRBD2 matching over 10 bases. The CDR3 sequence is 14 residues long. V shed 7 bases, J shed 2 bases, and the junction held 5 bases outside the gene matches. CDR1 LNHDA and CDR2 SQIVND come from the germline V gene (reference sequence). The CDR3 nucleotides are TGTGCCAGTACTCCCACTAGCGGGGCCTACGAGCAGTACTTC. The encoded protein is CASTPTSGAYEQYF.

This clonotype was picked up many times. The CDR3, as DNA: TGTGCCAGCAGCTTAGGGCGGACGAACACTGAAGCTTTCTTT. It encodes CASSLGRTNTEAFF. The V gene is TRBV11-3, the J gene TRBJ1-1; D is ambiguous. Germline CDR1 SGHNT, CDR2 YENEEA. The CDR3 has 14 amino acids. The V and J ends lost 1 base and 1 base respectively, with 7 bases between them.

This clonotype was detected only a few times. The chain has TRBV19 and TRBJ1-2, with D possibly being TRBD1 (6 bases). CDR3 length equals 13 residues. Between the trimmed V and J ends, which lost 7 bases and 8 bases, there was a span of 17 bases. Germline V gene sequence: CDR1 LNHDA, CDR2 SQIVND (reference sequence). The CDR3 DNA follows: TGTGCCAGTAAAACGGGACACCTATTGGGCTACACCTTC. Its translation is CASKTGHLLGYTF.

The rearrangement links TRBV28 to TRBJ2-7, with TRBD1 matching over 7 bases. V trimming: 6 bases; J trimming: 0 bases; junction bases outside the gene matches: 8. In germline, CDR1 is MDHEN, CDR2 SYDVKM. The CDR3 has 15 amino acids. CDR3 nucleotide sequence: TGTGCCAGCAGACACGGGACAGACCTCTCCTACGAGCAGTACTTC. It is translated as CASRHGTDLSYEQYF. Together with reference TRBV28 and TRBJ2-7, the CDR3 gives the full variable domain: DVKVTQSSRYLVKRTGEKVFLECVQDMDHENMFWYRQDPGLGLRLIYFSYDVKMKEKGDIPEGYSVSREKKERFSLILESASTNQTSMYLCASRHGTDLSYEQYFGPGTRLTVT.

This clonotype showed up many times. The chain links TRBV27 to TRBJ1-1, with D tentatively TRBD1 (5 bases). The ends were cut back, 6 bases at V and 0 bases at J, with 11 bases in the middle. Germline V CDR1 and CDR2: MNHEY, SMNVEV (reference sequence). The CDR3 is 14 amino acids. The DNA for the CDR3 is TGTGCCAGCAGCCGACAGAACTTGAACACTGAAGCTTTCTTT. Translation: CASSRQNLNTEAFF.

A note on this clonotype: Possible read error: a much larger clone is one base away. V usage is TRBV3-1 and J usage is TRBJ2-5, with no clear D. The CDR3 sequence is 12 residues long. V was shortened by 3 bases and J by 1 base, with 3 bases between the two germline ends. The germline gives CDR1 LGHDT, CDR2 YNNKEL (reference sequence). This CDR3 reads CASSHFQETQYF. The CDR3 DNA reads TGTGCCAGCAGCCATTTCCAAGAGACCCAGTACTTC.

This chain links TRBV3-1 with TRBJ2-3, with 10 bases matching TRBD2. The germline gives CDR1 LGHDT, CDR2 YNNKEL (reference sequence). Germline trimming cut 4 bases from V and 3 bases from J; bases unmatched to any gene: 4. There are 15 residues in the CDR3. CDR3 protein: CASSPAGGPTDTQYF. CDR3 DNA: TGTGCCAGCAGCCCAGCGGGGGGGCCAACAGATACGCAGTATTTT.

This clonotype showed up many times. The V call is TRBV10-3, the J call TRBJ2-3; the match to TRBD1 covers 7 bases. V lost 7 bases, J lost 4 bases, and 14 bases stayed unmatched. Germline assignment: CDR1 ENHRY and CDR2 SYGVKD. There are 16 residues in the CDR3. The CDR3 DNA is TGTGCCATCACCCGAGGGGGCCTGGGGAAAGCAGATACGCAGTATTTT. This gives the protein CAITRGGLGKADTQYF.

This clonotype was counted only a few times. V and J are TRBV9 and TRBJ2-5; perhaps TRBD2 as D (5 bases). Germline V lookup: CDR1 SGDLS, CDR2 YYNGEE. Trimming cost V 6 bases and J 3 bases, with 15 bases left between them. The CDR3 contains 14 residues. The DNA for the CDR3 is TGTGCCAGCACCACCGTCCAGCGGAAAGAGACCCAGTACTTC. It specifies CASTTVQRKETQYF.

In this sample, this clonotype turned up many times. The chain has TRBV6-1 and TRBJ2-2; D is unclear. CDR3 size: 15 residues. V lost 5 bases, J lost 2 bases, and 12 bases lay in between. CDR1 is MNHNS, CDR2 SASEGT, per germline. CDR3 in amino acids: CASSLQPTNTGELFF. The CDR3 DNA follows: TGTGCCAGCAGTCTCCAACCGACAAACACCGGGGAGCTGTTTTTT.

This clonotype was observed many times. V is TRBV20-1 and J is TRBJ2-1; no clear D. The germline gives CDR1 DFQATT, CDR2 SNEGSKA (reference sequence). CDR3 size: 11 residues. V was clipped by 0 bases and J by 6 bases, with 3 bases between them. In DNA, the CDR3 is TGCAGTGCTAGAGATACCAATGAGCAGTTCTTC. Residues: CSARDTNEQFF.

A word on this clonotype: Just one base apart from a much larger clone, this may be a read error. This chain links TRBV28 with TRBJ2-7; D call uncertain. The CDR3 length is 10 residues. Germline-derived CDR1 and CDR2 are MDHEN and SYDVKM. Here the CDR3 reads CTSPLYEQYF. CDR3 DNA: TGTACCAGCCCGCTCTACGAGCAGTACTTC.

This clonotype occurred once. This chain uses TRBV5-6 with TRBJ1-2; D might be TRBD1 (6 bases). V gave up 0 bases and J gave up 7 bases, with 10 bases separating them. The V gene's germline CDR1 is SGHDT and CDR2 YYEEEE. CDR3 length: 13 residues. The CDR3 loop reads CASSLGKGGGYTF. DNA for the CDR3: TGTGCCAGCAGCTTGGGAAAAGGGGGTGGCTACACCTTC.

The table lists this clonotype with many counts. The V and J genes are TRBV6-5 and TRBJ1-6; tentatively, D is TRBD1 (6 bases). The CDR3 length is 15 residues. Germline CDR1 reads MNHEY; CDR2 reads SVGAGI. V was shortened by 4 bases and J by 0 bases, with 7 bases between the two germline ends. The CDR3 sequence is CASSSDSSYNSPLHF. The CDR3 DNA reads as TGTGCCAGCAGTTCGGACAGCTCCTATAATTCACCCCTCCACTTT.

The gene calls are TRBV7-9 and TRBJ1-2, with D perhaps TRBD1 (6 bases). Germline V gene data show CDR1 as SEHNR and CDR2 as FQNEAQ (reference sequence). The CDR3 has 14 amino acids. Trimming took 4 bases from V and 3 from J, leaving 12 bases between them. CDR3 DNA: TGTGCCAGCAGCTGGCGGACAGCCGACTATGGCTACACCTTC. Encoded protein: CASSWRTADYGYTF.

The table lists this clonotype with many counts. The chain joins TRBV28 to TRBJ2-1; TRBD2 agrees at 14 bases. J lost 8 bases, V lost 5 bases, and 5 bases had no gene match. Germline assignment: CDR1 MDHEN and CDR2 SYDVKM. CDR3 length: 15 amino acids. For the CDR3, the DNA is TGTGCCAGCAGTCCCCCGGGACTAGCGGGAGATGAGCAGTTCTTC. Protein: CASSPPGLAGDEQFF.

This clonotype has at least ten counts. V and J are TRBV30 and TRBJ2-3; 11 bases map to TRBD2. V lost 2 bases, J lost 4 bases, and 8 bases stayed unmatched. This CDR3 spans 16 amino acids. The germline V gene encodes CDR1 GTSNPN and CDR2 SVGIG (reference sequence). The CDR3 is CAWSLSGRGGADTQYF. CDR3 in DNA: TGTGCCTGGAGTCTTAGCGGGAGGGGAGGGGCAGATACGCAGTATTTT.

This clonotype was counted between two and nine times. One end of the junction fails to match germline, which may point to a read error. The CDR3 region is CSARDPPGATNEKLLF. Written as DNA, the CDR3 is TGCAGTGCTAGAGATCCCCCGGGGGCAACTAATGAAAAACTGCTTTTT. This chain uses TRBV20-1 with TRBJ1-4, with a weak D call TRBD1 (6 bases). The length of the CDR3 is 16 residues. Germline V CDR1 and CDR2: DFQATT, SNEGSKA (reference sequence).

The sample holds one count of this clonotype. A read error may produce the germline difference seen at one junction end. CDR3 coding DNA: TGTACCAGCAGCGTAGGGGACAGAAGCCACGAGCAGTTCTTC. Amino acid sequence: CTSSVGDRSHEQFF. The gene calls are TRBV9 and TRBJ2-1, with TRBD1 identical over 7 bases. This CDR3 comprises 14 residues. Germline lookup yields CDR1 SGDLS and CDR2 YYNGEE.

To note about this clonotype: At one of its ends the junction is not consistent with the germline gene, which may arise from a read error. This chain links TRBV20-1 with TRBJ2-3, with TRBD1 as a possible D gene (6 bases). The CDR3 loop spans 14 amino acids. Per germline, CDR1 DFQATT and CDR2 SNEGSKA (reference sequence). In nucleotides, the CDR3 is TGCAGTGCTAGCGAGTCTGGGGGCACAGATACGCGGTATTTT. The encoded protein is CSASESGGTDTRYF.

This chain's CDR3 is CASSQDNPGEKLREQYF. In DNA form, the CDR3 reads TGTGCCAGCAGCCAAGACAACCCGGGGGAGAAGCTTCGCGAGCAGTACTTC. The rearrangement links TRBV4-2 to TRBJ2-7, with D perhaps matching TRBD2 (6 bases). CDR1 LGHNA and CDR2 YNFKEQ come from the germline V gene. There are 17 residues in the CDR3. V lost 0 bases and J 6 bases, leaving 21 bases between the germline ends.

In the case of this clonotype: A read error may be the cause here, since a much bigger clone is one base away. V and J are TRBV11-3 and TRBJ1-1; 10 nucleotides align to TRBD1. The CDR3 is 15 amino acids. Germline CDR1 and CDR2: SGHNT and YENEEA. J gave up 6 bases and V 4 bases, and 8 bases lay outside the gene matches. CDR3 amino acids: CASSSPGQGDAEAFF. The DNA for the CDR3 is TGTGCCAGCAGCTCCCCAGGACAGGGGGACGCTGAAGCTTTCTTT.

This clonotype was seen many times. The rearrangement joins TRBV9 to TRBJ2-1; D gene uncertain. CDR1 is SGDLS and CDR2 is YYNGEE in the germline V gene. Trimming pared 4 bases from V and 5 bases from J, leaving 13 bases between. The CDR3 length is 14 residues. This CDR3 reads CASSLTTRDNEQFF. CDR3 in DNA: TGTGCCAGCAGCCTTACGACCCGAGACAATGAGCAGTTCTTC.

This clonotype was found a few times. J is TRBJ2-7 and V is TRBV12-3 or TRBV12-4; 8 bases map to TRBD2. The junction had 13 bases not matched to a gene; V was cut back by 2 bases and J by 10 bases. The CDR3 is 15 amino acids. The CDR3 loop reads CASSLSPGTRIRQYF. DNA of the CDR3: TGTGCCAGCAGTTTATCGCCCGGGACTAGGATTCGCCAGTACTTC.

V gene TRBV25-1 combines with J gene TRBJ2-7; TRBD2 matches 13 bases. In germline, CDR1 is MGHDK, CDR2 SYGVNS. The length of the CDR3 is 18 residues. V lost 4 bases and J lost 0; bases outside the gene matches: 9. The CDR3 here is CASSGGTSGTSFSYEQYF. DNA for the CDR3: TGTGCCAGCAGTGGCGGGACTAGCGGGACCTCGTTCTCCTACGAGCAGTACTTC.

This clonotype was counted between two and nine times. This chain links TRBV19 with TRBJ1-5; possible D gene TRBD1, 5 bases. V was clipped by 5 bases and J by 5 bases, with 13 bases between them. Germline-derived CDR1 and CDR2 are LNHDA and SQIVND (reference sequence). This CDR3 has 14 residues. This chain's CDR3 is CASSGLPGDQPQHF. CDR3 bases: TGTGCCAGTAGTGGGTTGCCGGGGGATCAGCCCCAGCATTTT.

V is TRBV20-1 and J is TRBJ2-7; TRBD2 matches 13 bases. The J segment lost 7 bases and the V segment lost 5 bases, leaving 8 bases of the junction unmatched. CDR1 DFQATT and CDR2 SNEGSKA come from the germline V gene (reference sequence). This CDR3 is 14 amino acids long. CDR3 residues: CSAQGLAGEREQYF. CDR3 in DNA: TGCAGTGCTCAAGGACTAGCGGGAGAAAGGGAGCAGTACTTC.